What follows are 7 T cell receptor beta chains derived from one specimen sequenced in a study of T-cell memory formation after mild COVID-19. TCRdb re-called the 5' RACE reads through MiXCR, storing one row per CDR3 protein. Among 400,000 to 500,000 distinct CDR3 sequences listed, approximately 25% were seen once. The sample consisted of PBMCs or a T cell subset sorted from them (not recorded which). These receptors were collected from an adult woman who had mild COVID-19 (a few samples of this study predate the infection). Cell type and time point are not known.

This clonotype was found a few times. V and J are TRBV9 and TRBJ1-4; possible D gene TRBD1, 5 bases. This CDR3 is built from 15 residues. V shed 3 bases and J shed 4 bases, with 13 bases lying between them. The germline CDR1 and CDR2 sequences are SGDLS and YYNGEE. The chain's CDR3 is CASSARWDGNEKLFF. In DNA form, the CDR3 reads TGTGCCAGCAGCGCCCGCTGGGACGGTAATGAAAAACTGTTTTTT.

The rearrangement uses TRBV7-3 and TRBJ2-5; no definite D call. The CDR3 extends over 13 amino acids. Deletions cut 4 bases from V and 6 bases from J, with 12 bases between. Germline-derived CDR1 and CDR2 are SGHTA and FQGTGA. DNA of the CDR3: TGTGCCAGCAGCTCTGACCCTGATCAGACCCAGTACTTC. Translation gives CASSSDPDQTQYF.

The sample holds many counts of this clonotype. This chain joins TRBV5-1 and TRBJ2-3, with no clear D. Trimming removed 2 bases from V and 3 bases from J, with 7 bases in between. Germline V gene data show CDR1 as SGHRS and CDR2 as YFSETQ. This CDR3 spans 13 amino acids. CDR3 DNA: TGCGCCAGCAGCTTTATTTTGACAGATACGCAGTATTTT. Its translation: CASSFILTDTQYF.

This clonotype was detected a few times. The rearrangement uses TRBV20-1 and TRBJ2-2, with D unclear. Germline V gene lookup returns CDR1 DFQATT and CDR2 SNEGSKA (reference sequence). V lost 5 bases and J lost 5, with 6 bases in between. This CDR3 region has 11 residues. DNA for the CDR3: TGCAGTGCTGTACTAACCGGGGAGCTGTTTTTT. Its translation: CSAVLTGELFF.

This chain connects TRBV15 to TRBJ2-5, with 7 nucleotides matching TRBD1. The CDR3 runs 14 residues. Looked up from germline, CDR1 is LNHNV and CDR2 is YYDKDF (reference sequence). J lost 2 bases, V lost 5 bases, and 5 bases had no gene match. CDR3 in amino acids: CATSFRDSQETQYF. CDR3 nucleotides: TGTGCCACCAGCTTCCGGGACAGTCAAGAGACCCAGTACTTC. Supplemented by reference TRBV15 and TRBJ2-5, the full variable domain reads DAMVIQNPRYQVTQFGKPVTLSCSQTLNHNVMYWYQQKSSQAPKLLFHYYDKDFNNEADTPDNFQSRRPNTSFCFLDIRSPGLGDTAMYLCATSFRDSQETQYFGPGTRLLVL.

DNA for the CDR3: TGCAGCGTTGTACAGATAAGACAAGAGACCCAGTACTTC. This sequence encodes CSVVQIRQETQYF. The gene calls are TRBV29-1 and TRBJ2-5; D is uncertain. The germline V and J ends were trimmed by 4 bases and 2 bases, with 11 bases remaining between them. The V gene's germline CDR1 is SQVTM and CDR2 ANQGSEA. The CDR3 sequence is 13 residues long.

V gene TRBV27 combines with J gene TRBJ2-3; no reliable D call. Trimming removed 6 bases from V and 2 bases from J, with 12 bases in between. The CDR3 is 14 residues long. Germline V lookup: CDR1 MNHEY, CDR2 SMNVEV (reference sequence). The CDR3: CASSLLSVTDTQYF. CDR3 nucleotides: TGTGCCAGCAGCCTTCTAAGTGTCACAGATACGCAGTATTTT.